This T cell receptor (beta chain) was retrieved from a study of T cell repertoires in cytomegalovirus infection. Study details: CMV epitopes used comprised recently identified HLA-C-restricted ones and well-studied HLA-B-restricted ones.

The CDR3 totals 13 residues. V was shortened by 7 bases and J by 8 bases, with 12 bases between the two germline ends. The germline V gene has CDR1 MNHEY and CDR2 SMNVEV (reference sequence). Notes on this clonotype: The antigen remains unidentified.

TCRdb redid the calling of the reads with MiXCR, one entry per CDR3 protein. The profile shows 230,000 or so distinct CDR3 sequences, 38% of them singletons. Specimen: CD8+ T cells from cultured PBMCs, collected from culture after CMV antigen stimulation. The origin of this receptor is a human donor in good health (CMV status not recorded). Some clones in this sample may be carry-over from other donors' samples. V gene TRBV27 combines with J gene TRBJ1-6; D unclear. The CDR3 reads CASTRRLDSPLHF. The CDR3 DNA follows: TGTGCCAGCACCAGGCGGCTAGATTCACCCCTCCACTTT.